A single sample gave rise to the 27 T cell receptor beta chains below, sequenced in a study of blood T cell repertoires in COVID-19. The table came from immunoSEQ multiplex PCR; TCRdb's copy has only in-frame clones and leaves some out. The data hold roughly 180,000 clones, with about 85% observed a single time. Sequenced sample: peripheral blood. These receptors all come from a man younger than 30 with acute or convalescent COVID-19.

This clone was observed a few times. The chain recombines TRBV5-5 with TRBJ1-6; 8 bases are a match to TRBD1. V was clipped by 4 bases and J by 7 bases; unmatched bases: 10. The CDR3 runs to 16 residues. Germline V gene sequence: CDR1 SGHKS, CDR2 YYEKEE (reference sequence). CDR3 amino acids: CASSQGARTGNSPLHF. The CDR3 DNA is TGTGCCAGCAGCCAAGGGGCTAGGACAGGGAATTCACCCCTCCACTTT.

The gene calls are TRBV11-2 and TRBJ2-1; TRBD2 matches at 13 bases. The CDR3 loop spans 18 amino acids. V shed 4 bases, J shed 3 bases, and the junction held 9 bases outside the gene matches. Germline assignment: CDR1 SGHAT and CDR2 FQNNGV. This CDR3 reads CASSWTSGGQAGYNEQFF. CDR3 nucleotide sequence: TGTGCCAGCAGCTGGACTAGCGGGGGCCAGGCGGGCTACAATGAGCAGTTCTTC.

The chain has TRBV7-3 and TRBJ1-1; D possibly corresponds to TRBD1 (5 bases). V was cut by 3 bases and J by 8 bases, with 16 bases left in between. Germline V gene sequence: CDR1 SGHTA, CDR2 FQGTGA. The CDR3 covers 14 residues. CDR3 coding DNA: TGTGCCAGCAGCTTCCCGGGACTGCGATCGGAAGCTTTCTTT. Translation: CASSFPGLRSEAFF. The full variable domain, with the rest looked up from reference TRBV7-3 and TRBJ1-1, is GAGVSQTPSNKVTEKGKYVELRCDPISGHTALYWYRQSLGQGPEFLIYFQGTGAADDSGLPNDRFFAVRPEGSVSTLKIQRTERGDSAVYLCASSFPGLRSEAFFGQGTRLTVV.

The genes are TRBV13 and TRBJ2-5; 8 bases are shared with TRBD1. After removal of 5 bases from V and 5 bases from J, the junction contained 13 bases not matched to a gene. The CDR3 has 16 amino acids. CDR1 and CDR2 (germline): PRHDT, FYEKMQ (reference sequence). The CDR3 sequence: CASSPNPGQARETQYF. The DNA of the CDR3 is TGTGCCAGCAGCCCGAATCCGGGACAGGCACGGGAGACCCAGTACTTC.

The V and J genes are TRBV24-1 and TRBJ2-5; TRBD1 agrees at 7 bases. The germline gives CDR1 KGHDR, CDR2 SFDVKD. The CDR3 has 15 amino acids. V was clipped by 4 bases and J by 1 base; unmatched bases: 5. The CDR3 loop reads CATSEAGTAQETQYF. In nucleotides, the CDR3 is TGTGCCACCAGTGAAGCCGGGACAGCCCAAGAGACCCAGTACTTC.

The J gene is TRBJ1-4, the V gene TRBV4-1; no reliable D call. CDR1 and CDR2 (germline): MGHRA, YSYEKL. With 1 base removed from V and 2 bases from J, the gap between germline ends came to 5 bases. CDR3 length: 14 residues. CDR3 sequence reads: CASSQATTNEKLFF. CDR3 in DNA: TGCGCCAGCAGCCAAGCCACTACTAATGAAAAACTGTTTTTT.

The chain joins TRBV4-1 to TRBJ1-1; 7 bases are shared with TRBD1. Germline V gene data show CDR1 as MGHRA and CDR2 as YSYEKL. The CDR3 consists of 14 residues. The V gene end was trimmed by 3 bases and the J gene end by 0 bases; junction bases not matched to a gene: 1. DNA for the CDR3: TGCGCCAGCAGCCAGACAGGGATGAACACTGAAGCTTTCTTT. Its protein product is CASSQTGMNTEAFF.

J is TRBJ1-4 and V is TRBV27, with a tentative D call TRBD1 (6 bases). The germline V gene has CDR1 MNHEY and CDR2 SMNVEV (reference sequence). The CDR3 spans 13 residues. Trimming stripped 3 bases from V and 8 bases from J, with 10 bases between. The CDR3 spells CASSFGRGEKLFF. CDR3 in DNA: TGTGCCAGCAGTTTTGGGAGGGGGGAAAAACTGTTTTTT.

This clone was observed once. This chain links TRBV12-5 with TRBJ2-2, with 8 bases lining up with TRBD1. V gave up 5 bases and J gave up 8 bases; unmatched junction bases: 7. Germline V gives CDR1 LGHNT, CDR2 FRNRAP. The CDR3 length is 14 residues. CDR3 protein: CASGTDRESGELFF. The CDR3 bases are TGTGCTAGTGGTACGGACAGGGAATCGGGGGAGCTGTTTTTT.

V gene TRBV7-9 combines with J gene TRBJ1-5; D is unresolved. This CDR3 comprises 15 residues. Per germline, CDR1 SEHNR and CDR2 FQNEAQ (reference sequence). V was pared by 0 bases and J by 2 bases, with 8 bases between. The CDR3 reads CASSLATGGNQPQHF. In nucleotides, the CDR3 is TGTGCCAGCAGCTTAGCGACCGGGGGCAATCAGCCCCAGCATTTT.

The V call is TRBV6-5, the J call TRBJ1-1, with D perhaps matching TRBD1 (5 bases). CDR1 and CDR2 from the germline V gene are MNHEY and SVGAGI. The CDR3 runs to 15 residues. V dropped 0 bases and J dropped 6 bases, with 14 bases sitting between them. CDR3 nucleotide sequence: TGTGCCAGCAGTTACTCAGGGGAACTGGGTCCTGAAGCTTTCTTT. Translating it yields CASSYSGELGPEAFF.

V usage is TRBV30 and J usage is TRBJ2-5; 14 bases are shared with TRBD2. V lost 7 bases, J lost 0 bases, and 4 bases stayed unmatched. From germline, CDR1 is GTSNPN and CDR2 SVGIG (reference sequence). The CDR3 contains 15 residues. CDR3 nucleotides: TGTGCCTCACGGACTAGCGGGGGGTACCAAGAGACCCAGTACTTC. This translates into CASRTSGGYQETQYF.

The gene calls are TRBV5-1 and TRBJ2-2; TRBD2 is a possible D gene (5 bases). Germline assignment: CDR1 SGHRS and CDR2 YFSETQ. The germline V and J ends were trimmed by 4 bases and 0 bases, with 10 bases remaining between them. The CDR3 sequence is 15 residues long. The CDR3 loop is CASSREFANTGELFF. CDR3 nucleotides: TGCGCCAGCAGCAGGGAGTTCGCGAACACCGGGGAGCTGTTTTTT. Full variable domain (outside the CDR3, taken from reference TRBV5-1 and TRBJ2-2): KAGVTQTPRYLIKTRGQQVTLSCSPISGHRSVSWYQQTPGQGLQFLFEYFSETQRNKGNFPGRFSGRQFSNSRSEMNVSTLELGDSALYLCASSREFANTGELFFGEGSRLTVL.

This clone appeared a single time. The chain combines TRBV29-1 with TRBJ2-4; tentatively, D is TRBD2 (6 bases). CDR1 and CDR2 from the germline V gene are SQVTM and ANQGSEA. The CDR3 loop spans 15 amino acids. Trimming removed 6 bases at V and 3 bases at J, with 18 bases between. The CDR3 reads CSVLGGRRDKNIQYF. CDR3 nucleotides: TGCAGCGTGCTGGGCGGCCGGAGGGACAAAAACATTCAGTACTTC. Drawing the rest from reference TRBV29-1 and TRBJ2-4, the complete variable domain is SAVISQKPSRDICQRGTSLTIQCQVDSQVTMMFWYRQQPGQSLTLIATANQGSEATYESGFVIDKFPISRPNLTFSTLTVSNMSPEDSSIYLCSVLGGRRDKNIQYFGAGTRLSVL.

The chain employs TRBV6-1 and TRBJ2-1; 11 positions agree with TRBD1. The germline gives CDR1 MNHNS, CDR2 SASEGT. This CDR3 comprises 16 residues. The V and J ends lost 3 bases and 2 bases, in that order; junction bases with no gene match: 3. The CDR3 DNA sequence: TGTGCCAGCAGTGACGGGACAGGGGGTCCCTACAATGAGCAGTTCTTC. Its translation is CASSDGTGGPYNEQFF.

The chain links TRBV30 to TRBJ1-1; D gene uncertain. With 2 bases removed from V and 4 bases from J, the gap between germline ends came to 14 bases. Germline values: CDR1 GTSNPN, CDR2 SVGIG (reference sequence). The CDR3 covers 14 residues. Here the CDR3 DNA reads TGTGCCTGGAGTTGGACTACCCGGGGCACTGAAGCTTTCTTT. Translated: CAWSWTTRGTEAFF. Full variable domain (missing parts from reference TRBV30 and TRBJ1-1): SQTIHQWPATLVQPVGSPLSLECTVEGTSNPNLYWYRQAAGRGLQLLFYSVGIGQISSEVPQNLSASRPQDRQFILSSKKLLLSDSGFYLCAWSWTTRGTEAFFGQGTRLTVV.

The chain employs TRBV7-9 and TRBJ1-1, with 7 bases aligning to TRBD1. The CDR3 runs 13 residues. J lost 7 bases, V lost 4 bases, and 6 bases had no gene match. The germline V gene has CDR1 SEHNR and CDR2 FQNEAQ (reference sequence). CDR3 region: CASSSVGTVEAFF. The DNA for the CDR3 is TGTGCCAGCAGCTCCGTGGGGACAGTTGAAGCTTTCTTT.

The chain is built from TRBV9 and TRBJ2-7; 14 nucleotides line up with TRBD2. The CDR3 has 15 residues. CDR1 and CDR2 from the germline V gene are SGDLS and YYNGEE. The trim removed 0 bases at V and 6 bases at J, leaving 2 bases unmatched. CDR3 sequence: CASSVGLAGGLEQYF. The CDR3 bases are TGTGCCAGCAGCGTAGGACTAGCGGGGGGGCTCGAGCAGTACTTC. The variable domain in full, completed from reference TRBV9 and TRBJ2-7, reads DSGVTQTPKHLITATGQRVTLRCSPRSGDLSVYWYQQSLDQGLQFLIQYYNGEERAKGNILERFSAQQFPDLHSELNLSSLELGDSALYFCASSVGLAGGLEQYFGPGTRLTVT.

V usage is TRBV11-2 and J usage is TRBJ2-2; the match to TRBD1 covers 7 bases. The germline CDR1 and CDR2 sequences are SGHAT and FQNNGV. CDR3 length equals 16 residues. V was pared by 5 bases and J by 0 bases, with 6 bases of the junction left unmatched. CDR3 protein: CASSTGTAANTGELFF. The CDR3 DNA reads TGTGCCAGCAGCACCGGGACAGCCGCGAACACCGGGGAGCTGTTTTTT.

The CDR3 loop reads CASLGDTNEQFF. In DNA, the CDR3 is TGTGCCAGCCTCGGGGACACCAATGAGCAGTTCTTC. The rearrangement uses TRBV19 and TRBJ2-1; the D gene is possibly TRBD1 (6 bases). The germline V gene has CDR1 LNHDA and CDR2 SQIVND (reference sequence). The CDR3 runs to 12 residues. Trimming left V 9 bases short and J 6 bases short, with 12 bases between.

V usage is TRBV7-9 and J usage is TRBJ1-3; D gene ambiguous. The CDR3 covers 15 residues. The germline gives CDR1 SEHNR, CDR2 FQNEAQ (reference sequence). V was clipped by 7 bases and J by 0 bases, with 13 bases between them. CDR3 sequence: CASTPYSSSGNTIYF. The DNA of the CDR3 is TGTGCCAGCACCCCTTACTCGAGCTCTGGAAACACCATATATTTT.

The count of this clone is one. This chain connects TRBV3-1 (or the pseudogene TRBV3-2) to TRBJ2-5; no firm D call. CDR1 and CDR2 from the germline V gene are LGHDT and YNNKEL (reference sequence). V lost 6 bases to trimming and J lost 2 bases, with 7 bases between them. The CDR3 consists of 12 residues. CDR3 residues: CASSQIQETQYF. CDR3 coding DNA: TGTGCCAGCAGTCAGATACAAGAGACCCAGTACTTC.

This sequence joins TRBV7-3 and TRBJ2-2; 7 bases match TRBD1. The CDR3 consists of 17 residues. The V segment lost 1 base and the J segment 1 base; nucleotides outside the gene matches: 6. Germline V gene data show CDR1 as SGHTA and CDR2 as FQGTGA. The CDR3 loop is CASSLNPGTENTGELFF. The CDR3 region has the DNA TGTGCCAGCAGCTTAAACCCGGGGACAGAGAACACCGGGGAGCTGTTTTTT.

The chain carries TRBV18 and TRBJ2-5, with D possibly TRBD1 on 5 matching bases. Germline-derived CDR1 and CDR2 are KGHSH and LQKENI. This CDR3 is 14 amino acids long. V lost 1 base and J lost 5, with 11 bases in between. CDR3 sequence reads: CASSPQQGGETQYF. The CDR3 DNA sequence: TGTGCCAGCTCACCACAGCAGGGTGGCGAGACCCAGTACTTC.

The chain links TRBV11-2 to TRBJ2-5; D unresolved. The CDR3 contains 13 residues. Per germline, CDR1 SGHAT and CDR2 FQNNGV. Trimming stripped 2 bases from V and 5 bases from J, with 9 bases between. CDR3 loop: CASSLSVGETQYF. The CDR3 region has the DNA TGTGCCAGCAGCTTAAGCGTCGGCGAGACCCAGTACTTC.

V is TRBV5-1 and J is TRBJ1-4; D unresolved. This CDR3 is 13 amino acids long. Trimming took off 2 bases at V and 4 bases at J, with 6 bases between the two ends. Looked up from germline, CDR1 is SGHRS and CDR2 is YFSETQ. CDR3 in amino acids: CASSFLDNEKLFF. The DNA of the CDR3 is TGCGCCAGCAGCTTCCTAGATAATGAAAAACTGTTTTTT.

The chain combines TRBV6-1 with TRBJ1-6; D is perhaps TRBD1 (5 bases). V was pared by 0 bases and J by 15 bases, with 15 bases between. Looked up from germline, CDR1 is MNHNS and CDR2 is SASEGT. The CDR3 has 14 amino acids. DNA for the CDR3: TGTGCCAGCAGTGAAGCGGGGGGACGGACGGGCCTCCACTTT. Protein: CASSEAGGRTGLHF.